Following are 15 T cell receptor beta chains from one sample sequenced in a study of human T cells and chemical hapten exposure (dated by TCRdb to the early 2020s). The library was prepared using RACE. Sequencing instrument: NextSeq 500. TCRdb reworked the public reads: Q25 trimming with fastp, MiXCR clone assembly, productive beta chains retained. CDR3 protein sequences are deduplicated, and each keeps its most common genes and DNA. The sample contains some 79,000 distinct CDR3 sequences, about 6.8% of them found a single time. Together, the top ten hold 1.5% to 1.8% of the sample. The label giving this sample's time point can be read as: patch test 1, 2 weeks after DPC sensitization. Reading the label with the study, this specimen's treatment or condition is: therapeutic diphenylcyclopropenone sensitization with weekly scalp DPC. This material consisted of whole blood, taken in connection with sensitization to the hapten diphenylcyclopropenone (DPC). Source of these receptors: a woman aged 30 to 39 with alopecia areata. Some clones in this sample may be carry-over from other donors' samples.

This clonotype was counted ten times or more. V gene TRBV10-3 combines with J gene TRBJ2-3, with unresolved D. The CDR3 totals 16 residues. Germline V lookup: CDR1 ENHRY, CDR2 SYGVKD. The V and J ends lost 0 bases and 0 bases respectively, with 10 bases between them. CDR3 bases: TGTGCCATCAGTGAGTCGAGGAAGTCGAGCACAGATACGCAGTATTTT. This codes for CAISESRKSSTDTQYF.

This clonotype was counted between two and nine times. CDR3 nucleotides: TGTGCCAGCAGCTTCCAGGGTAATTCACCCCTCCACTTT. Translated, it gives CASSFQGNSPLHF. The chain joins TRBV11-2 to TRBJ1-6, with a tentative D call TRBD1 (5 bases). This CDR3 comprises 13 residues. Germline V gene lookup returns CDR1 SGHAT and CDR2 FQNNGV. V gave up 3 bases and J gave up 6 bases, with 6 bases separating them.

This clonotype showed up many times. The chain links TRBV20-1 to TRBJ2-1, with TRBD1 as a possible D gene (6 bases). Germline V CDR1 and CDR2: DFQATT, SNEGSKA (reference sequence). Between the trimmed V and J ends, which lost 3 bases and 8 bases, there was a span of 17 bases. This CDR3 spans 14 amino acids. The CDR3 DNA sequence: TGCAGTGCTAGGGGCAGGGGAAAGGTGGATGAGCAGTTCTTC. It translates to CSARGRGKVDEQFF.

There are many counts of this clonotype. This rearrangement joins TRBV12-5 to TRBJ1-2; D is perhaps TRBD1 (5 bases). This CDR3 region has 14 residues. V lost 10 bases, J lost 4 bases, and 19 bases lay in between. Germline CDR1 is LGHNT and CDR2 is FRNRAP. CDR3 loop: CAIRRESGTYGYTF. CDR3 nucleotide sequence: TGTGCTATTCGGAGGGAAAGCGGGACCTATGGCTACACCTTC.

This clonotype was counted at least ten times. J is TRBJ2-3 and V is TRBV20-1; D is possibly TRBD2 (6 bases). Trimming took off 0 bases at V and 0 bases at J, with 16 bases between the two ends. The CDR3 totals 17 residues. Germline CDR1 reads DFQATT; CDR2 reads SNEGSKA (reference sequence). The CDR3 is CSARDAGRGTSTDTQYF. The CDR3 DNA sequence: TGCAGTGCTAGAGATGCGGGTCGGGGGACTAGCACAGATACGCAGTATTTT.

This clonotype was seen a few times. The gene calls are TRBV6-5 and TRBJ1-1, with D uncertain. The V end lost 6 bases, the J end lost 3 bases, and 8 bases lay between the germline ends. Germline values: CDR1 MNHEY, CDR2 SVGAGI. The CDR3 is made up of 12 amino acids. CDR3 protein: CASRRSDTEAFF. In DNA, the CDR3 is TGTGCCAGCAGGAGGTCCGACACTGAAGCTTTCTTT.

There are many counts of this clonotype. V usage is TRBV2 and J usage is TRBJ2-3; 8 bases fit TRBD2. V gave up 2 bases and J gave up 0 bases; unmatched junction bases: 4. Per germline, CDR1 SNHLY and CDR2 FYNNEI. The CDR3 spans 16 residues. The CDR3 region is CASSESGGASTDTQYF. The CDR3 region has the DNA TGTGCCAGCAGTGAATCGGGGGGGGCTAGCACAGATACGCAGTATTTT. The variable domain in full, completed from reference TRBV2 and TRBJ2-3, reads EPEVTQTPSHQVTQMGQEVILRCVPISNHLYFYWYRQILGQKVEFLVSFYNNEISEKSEIFDDQFSVERPDGSNFTLKIRSTKLEDSAMYFCASSESGGASTDTQYFGPGTRLTVL.

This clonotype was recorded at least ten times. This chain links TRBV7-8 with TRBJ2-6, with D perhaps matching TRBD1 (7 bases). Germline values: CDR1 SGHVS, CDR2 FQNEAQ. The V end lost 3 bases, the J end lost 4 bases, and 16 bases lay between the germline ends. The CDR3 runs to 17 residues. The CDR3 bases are TGTGCCAGCAGCTTCGGAGGGGGCACAGCCGGGGCCAACGTCCTGACTTTC. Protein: CASSFGGGTAGANVLTF.

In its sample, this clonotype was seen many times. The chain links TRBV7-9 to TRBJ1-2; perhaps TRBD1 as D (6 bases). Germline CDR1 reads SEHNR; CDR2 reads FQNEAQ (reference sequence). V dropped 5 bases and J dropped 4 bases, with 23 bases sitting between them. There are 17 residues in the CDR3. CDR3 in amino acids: CASSRDNRGWSSYGYTF. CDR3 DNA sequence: TGTGCCAGCAGCCGGGACAATCGGGGGTGGTCTAGCTATGGCTACACCTTC.

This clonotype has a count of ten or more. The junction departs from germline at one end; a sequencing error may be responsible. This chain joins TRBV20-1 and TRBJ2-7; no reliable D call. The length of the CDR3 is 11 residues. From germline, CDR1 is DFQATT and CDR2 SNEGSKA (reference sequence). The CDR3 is CSAQSFGEGHF. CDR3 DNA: TGCAGTGCCCAGTCCTTTGGAGAAGGGCACTTC.

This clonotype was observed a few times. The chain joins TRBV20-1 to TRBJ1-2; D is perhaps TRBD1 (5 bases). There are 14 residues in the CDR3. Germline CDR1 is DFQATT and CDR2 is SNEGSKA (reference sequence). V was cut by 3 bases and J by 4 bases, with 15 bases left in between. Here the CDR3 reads CSASGVGVTYGYTF. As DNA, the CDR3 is TGCAGTGCTAGTGGCGTAGGGGTAACCTATGGCTACACCTTC.

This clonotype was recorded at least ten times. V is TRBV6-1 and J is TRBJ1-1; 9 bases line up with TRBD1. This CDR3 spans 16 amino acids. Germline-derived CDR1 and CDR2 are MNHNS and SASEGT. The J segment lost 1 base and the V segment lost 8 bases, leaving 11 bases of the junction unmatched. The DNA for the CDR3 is TGTGCCAGCCGACTAATGGGACAGGGAGCGAACACTGAAGCTTTCTTT. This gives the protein CASRLMGQGANTEAFF.

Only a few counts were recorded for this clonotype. CDR3 protein: CASLPRGDSYNEQFF. The CDR3 region has the DNA TGCGCCAGCCTTCCCAGGGGAGACTCCTACAATGAGCAGTTCTTC. This chain uses TRBV5-1 with TRBJ2-1, with D possibly being TRBD1 (6 bases). Deletions cut 7 bases from V and 0 bases from J, with 14 bases between. This CDR3 has 15 amino acids. Germline V CDR1 and CDR2: SGHRS, YFSETQ.

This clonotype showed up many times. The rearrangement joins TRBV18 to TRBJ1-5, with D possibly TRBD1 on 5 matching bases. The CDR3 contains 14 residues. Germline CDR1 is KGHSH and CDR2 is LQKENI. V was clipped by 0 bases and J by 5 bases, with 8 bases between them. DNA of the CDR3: TGTGCCAGCTCACCACCTGGGGGATATCAGCCCCAGCATTTT. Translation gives CASSPPGGYQPQHF. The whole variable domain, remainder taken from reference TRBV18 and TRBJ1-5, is NAGVMQNPRHLVRRRGQEARLRCSPMKGHSHVYWYRQLPEEGLKFMVYLQKENIIDESGMPKERFSAEFPKEGPSILRIQQVVRGDSAAYFCASSPPGGYQPQHFGDGTRLSIL.

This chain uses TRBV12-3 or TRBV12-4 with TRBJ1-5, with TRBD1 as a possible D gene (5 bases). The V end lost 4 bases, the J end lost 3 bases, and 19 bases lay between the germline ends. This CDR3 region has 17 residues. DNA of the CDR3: TGTGCCAGCAGTTCATCCCTGGGGGGACTATACAATCAGCCCCAGCATTTT. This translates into CASSSSLGGLYNQPQHF.